Listed below are T cell receptor beta chains from one sample, sequenced in a study of cytomegalovirus exposure and HLA in healthy donors. Clones were sequenced by immunoSEQ multiplex PCR, and TCRdb holds only the in-frame ones, with some missing. The sample yields about 210,000 clones, approximately 82% seen once. Material: PBMCs. Receptors were obtained from a woman between 50 and 59 years old in good health and CMV-seropositive. The CDR3 runs from the conserved cysteine through the conserved F or W. Fields, in order: V gene, clone size, J gene, D gene, CDR3 DNA, CDR3 protein. A D gene is named only where the DNA matches it firmly. Clone sizes are given selectively: once, few, many, or a class where the clone is expanded.

V: TRBV7-6
size: -
J: TRBJ1-2
D: TRBD1
DNA: TGTGCCAGCAGCTTAGAACAGGGGAACTATGGCTACACCTTC
CDR3: CASSLEQGNYGYTF

V: TRBV5-1
size: -
J: TRBJ2-7
D: -
DNA: TGCGCCAGCAGCGACCTGCTGGGCGGGGGCCTCTTTGCGGAGCAGTACTTC
CDR3: CASSDLLGGGLFAEQYF

V: TRBV4-1
size: -
J: TRBJ1-2
D: TRBD1
DNA: TGCGCCAGCAGCCAAGGCTTACAGGGGTATGGCTACACCTTC
CDR3: CASSQGLQGYGYTF

V: TRBV11-2
size: once
J: TRBJ1-2
D: -
DNA: TGTGCCAGCAGCGCCGAGCGCGGCGCGCTCTATGGCTACACCTTC
CDR3: CASSAERGALYGYTF

V: TRBV6-5
size: once
J: TRBJ2-7
D: -
DNA: TGTGCCAGCAGTTACTCTAGATCAGGGATCAACGAGCAGTACTTC
CDR3: CASSYSRSGINEQYF

V: TRBV6-5
size: -
J: TRBJ1-1
D: -
DNA: TGTGCCAGCAGTTACTCGGACAATTCGAACACTGAAGCTTTCTTT
CDR3: CASSYSDNSNTEAFF

V: TRBV19
size: few
J: TRBJ1-2
D: -
DNA: TGTGCCAGTAGTATCGCCAGGGAAGGTGGCTACACCTTC
CDR3: CASSIAREGGYTF

V: TRBV18
size: -
J: TRBJ2-1
D: -
DNA: TGTGCCAGCTCACCACTCGTTTCCAATGAGCAGTTCTTC
CDR3: CASSPLVSNEQFF

V: TRBV5-1
size: -
J: TRBJ2-2
D: TRBD1
DNA: TGCGCCAGCAGCCCGAGGGACAGGGGGACCGGGGAGCTGTTTTTT
CDR3: CASSPRDRGTGELFF

V: TRBV19
size: -
J: TRBJ1-2
D: TRBD1
DNA: TGTGCCAGTACCAAGACAGGGGGCTATGGCTACACCTTC
CDR3: CASTKTGGYGYTF

V: TRBV29-1
size: -
J: TRBJ2-7
D: -
DNA: TGCAGCGTTGGACAGACTTACGAGCAGTACTTC
CDR3: CSVGQTYEQYF

V: TRBV7-9
size: -
J: TRBJ1-1
D: TRBD1
DNA: TGTGCCAGCAGCCTGACAGGGACTGAAGCTTTCTTT
CDR3: CASSLTGTEAFF

V: TRBV6-5
size: -
J: TRBJ1-1
D: -
DNA: TGTGCCAGCAGTTACTCGACAGAGAACACTGAAGCTTTCTTT
CDR3: CASSYSTENTEAFF

V: TRBV18
size: once
J: TRBJ1-3
D: -
DNA: TGTGCCAGCTCACCCCACGTGGGGGACTCGGGCTCTGGAAACACCATATATTTT
CDR3: CASSPHVGDSGSGNTIYF

V: TRBV28
size: -
J: TRBJ1-5
D: TRBD1
DNA: TGTGCCAGCAGCTTGTACAGGGGGGACCAGCCCCAGCATTTT
CDR3: CASSLYRGDQPQHF

V: TRBV28
size: -
J: TRBJ1-4
D: TRBD1
DNA: TGTGCCAGCAGCCTCACGGGACAGAAGAATGAAAAACTGTTTTTT
CDR3: CASSLTGQKNEKLFF

V: TRBV19
size: -
J: TRBJ2-5
D: -
DNA: TGTGCCAGTAGGGCCGCGGGGGAGACCCAGTACTTC
CDR3: CASRAAGETQYF

V: TRBV7-8
size: -
J: TRBJ1-1
D: -
DNA: TGTGCCAGCAGCTTGGGGACTCGGACTGAAGCTCTCTTT
CDR3: CASSLGTRTEALF

V: TRBV5-6
size: -
J: TRBJ2-1
D: TRBD2
DNA: TGTGCCAGCAGCTCTATAGCGGGGGGCTTTTACAATGAGCAGTTCTTC
CDR3: CASSSIAGGFYNEQFF

V: TRBV27
size: -
J: TRBJ2-2
D: -
DNA: TGTGCCAGCAGTTTAGGGGCTGGGAAGGGTAACACCGGGGAGCTGTTTTTT
CDR3: CASSLGAGKGNTGELFF

V: TRBV28
size: -
J: TRBJ1-1
D: -
DNA: TGTGCCAGCAGTTCACAGGGGAACACTGAAGCTTTCTTT
CDR3: CASSSQGNTEAFF

V: TRBV6-5
size: -
J: TRBJ1-4
D: TRBD1
DNA: TGTGCCAGCAGTTACTTCTACAGGGGCCCTAATGAAAAACTGTTTTTT
CDR3: CASSYFYRGPNEKLFF

V: TRBV19
size: -
J: TRBJ1-3
D: -
DNA: TGTGCCAGTAGTATGTTAGGGGCTAACTCTGGAAACACCATATATTTT
CDR3: CASSMLGANSGNTIYF

V: TRBV19
size: -
J: TRBJ2-1
D: TRBD1
DNA: TGTGCCAGTAGTATGGGACAGGGCCGCCATGAGCAGTTCTTC
CDR3: CASSMGQGRHEQFF

V: TRBV4-2
size: -
J: TRBJ1-5
D: -
DNA: TGTGCCAGCAGCCAAGTTGAGGGTCACCAGCATTTT
CDR3: CASSQVEGHQHF

V: TRBV5-4
size: -
J: TRBJ1-6
D: -
DNA: TGTGCCAGCAGCTTGACGGGACACTTTAATTCACCCCTCCACTTT
CDR3: CASSLTGHFNSPLHF